The 13 T cell receptor beta chains presented below share a single source sample, sequenced in a study of T cells in Graves' hyperthyroidism and ophthalmopathy. Researchers amplified the TCR beta CDR3 regions from RNA transcripts. During a first-round RT-PCR of the TCR CDR3, the HTBI primer set was used. TCRdb processed the multiplex PCR reads anew with MiXCR; each CDR3 protein has one entry. The repertoire includes some 620,000 distinct CDR3 sequences, around 15% of them detected once, and approximately 3.8% sits in the top ten. Specimen: blood. These receptors came from a woman in her twenties or thirties with Graves' hyperthyroidism.

This chain uses TRBV20-1 with TRBJ2-3; 8 bases are a match to TRBD2. The V gene's germline CDR1 is DFQATT and CDR2 SNEGSKA (reference sequence). The V and J ends lost 5 bases and 1 base, in that order; junction bases with no gene match: 14. CDR3 length equals 17 residues. CDR3 protein: CSASSSGGRIRTDTQYF. In DNA form, the CDR3 reads TGCAGTGCTTCCTCCAGCGGGGGAAGGATTCGCACAGATACGCAGTATTTT.

Only one count was recorded for this clonotype. In DNA, the CDR3 is TGTGCCAGCAGCCAGGCCACAGGACCTAACTATGGCTACACCTTC. As protein: CASSQATGPNYGYTF. The chain links TRBV4-2 to TRBJ1-2; D might be TRBD1 (5 bases). Germline loops: CDR1 LGHNA, CDR2 YNFKEQ. Trimming shortened V by 3 bases and J by 0 bases, and 11 bases separated the two germline ends. CDR3 length equals 15 residues.

This clonotype was seen at least ten times. The chain has TRBV6-1 and TRBJ2-1; D perhaps matches TRBD2 (5 bases). The CDR3 is made up of 14 amino acids. Germline CDR1 reads MNHNS; CDR2 reads SASEGT. Trimming took 3 bases from V and 4 from J, leaving 10 bases between them. Here the CDR3 DNA reads TGTGCCAGCAGTGATACGGAGGTGTACAATGAGCAGTTCTTC. This codes for CASSDTEVYNEQFF.

The genes are TRBV7-9 and TRBJ2-7; the match to TRBD2 covers 14 bases. The length of the CDR3 is 16 residues. V gave up 6 bases and J gave up 6 bases; unmatched junction bases: 10. The germline gives CDR1 SEHNR, CDR2 FQNEAQ (reference sequence). The CDR3 DNA follows: TGTGCCAGCAGTACCGGGACTAGCGGGAGTTCAGGCGAGCAGTACTTC. Residues: CASSTGTSGSSGEQYF. Full variable domain (rest looked up from reference TRBV7-9 and TRBJ2-7): DTGVSQNPRHKITKRGQNVTFRCDPISEHNRLYWYRQTLGQGPEFLTYFQNEAQLEKSRLLSDRFSAERPKGSFSTLEIQRTEQGDSAMYLCASSTGTSGSSGEQYFGPGTRLTVT.

This clonotype was recorded many times. The chain is built from TRBV30 and TRBJ1-5; 9 bases fit TRBD1. V was clipped by 2 bases and J by 3 bases; unmatched bases: 5. The CDR3 runs 15 residues. Germline-derived CDR1 and CDR2 are GTSNPN and SVGIG (reference sequence). The CDR3 reads CAWSPGQGPNQPQHF. The CDR3 nucleotides are TGTGCCTGGAGTCCCGGACAGGGGCCCAATCAGCCCCAGCATTTT.

The chain couples TRBV28 to TRBJ2-7; D may be TRBD1 or TRBD2 (5 bases each). The CDR3 extends over 15 amino acids. Trimming cost V 6 bases and J 3 bases, with 18 bases left between them. Germline V gene data show CDR1 as MDHEN and CDR2 as SYDVKM. The CDR3 DNA follows: TGTGCCAGCAGAGAACCCGGGACGGGCCACTACGAGCAGTACTTC. It yields the protein CASREPGTGHYEQYF.

V and J are TRBV28 and TRBJ2-5, with 8 bases that match TRBD1. J was trimmed by 5 bases and V by 3 bases; bases with no gene match: 8. CDR1 MDHEN and CDR2 SYDVKM come from the germline V gene. This CDR3 has 15 residues. This CDR3 is CASSFRAGGRETQYF. For the CDR3, the DNA is TGTGCCAGCAGTTTCAGGGCAGGGGGCAGGGAGACCCAGTACTTC.

The J gene is TRBJ2-1, the V gene TRBV4-2; 9 bases line up with TRBD2. Germline V gene data show CDR1 as LGHNA and CDR2 as YNFKEQ. After removal of 1 base from V and 11 bases from J, the junction contained 6 bases not matched to a gene. The CDR3 extends over 14 amino acids. CDR3 sequence (DNA): TGTGCCAGCAGCCAAGGGGATAGCGGGAGCCAGCAGTTCTTC. This sequence encodes CASSQGDSGSQQFF.

This clonotype was recorded a few times. This sequence joins TRBV20-1 and TRBJ1-5, with D unclear. Germline CDR1 DFQATT, CDR2 SNEGSKA (reference sequence). V dropped 1 base and J dropped 5 bases, with 9 bases sitting between them. The CDR3 spans 13 residues. CDR3 in amino acids: CSARGVSYQPQHF. CDR3 nucleotide sequence: TGCAGTGCTAGAGGTGTTTCCTATCAGCCCCAGCATTTT.

In its sample, this clonotype was seen many times. The rearrangement joins TRBV11-3 to TRBJ1-2; the match to TRBD1 covers 8 bases. V shed 5 bases, J shed 6 bases, and the junction held 8 bases outside the gene matches. This CDR3 is 14 amino acids long. CDR1 and CDR2 from the germline V gene are SGHNT and YENEEA. In DNA form, the CDR3 reads TGTGCCAGCAGCGACCTCAGGGGGCGCGATGGCTACACCTTC. Encoded protein: CASSDLRGRDGYTF.

In its sample, this clonotype was seen many times. The J gene is TRBJ1-2, the V gene TRBV29-1, with 7 nucleotides matching TRBD1. Trimming removed 7 bases from V and 2 bases from J; junction bases left unmatched: 4. CDR3 length: 12 amino acids. CDR1 SQVTM and CDR2 ANQGSEA come from the germline V gene. CDR3 sequence (DNA): TGCAGCGGCAAGGGACAGAACTATGGCTACACCTTC. It yields the protein CSGKGQNYGYTF.

This clonotype was recorded at least ten times. This chain joins TRBV6-1 and TRBJ2-7, with 8 bases lining up with TRBD1. Germline-derived CDR1 and CDR2 are MNHNS and SASEGT. Trimming took 2 bases from V and 1 from J; bases not matched to a gene: 4. The CDR3 runs 15 residues. The CDR3 nucleotides read TGTGCCAGCAGTGAACCTAACAGGGGGTCCTACGAGCAGTACTTC. It codes for CASSEPNRGSYEQYF.

The chain carries TRBV20-1 and TRBJ2-7; D remains ambiguous. The CDR3 has 12 amino acids. Trimming stripped 5 bases from V and 2 bases from J, with 10 bases between. Germline V gene data show CDR1 as DFQATT and CDR2 as SNEGSKA (reference sequence). The CDR3, as DNA: TGCAGTGCTCAACAACCTGCCTACGAGCAGTACTTC. It specifies CSAQQPAYEQYF.